One and the same sample provided the 8 T cell receptor beta chains below, sequenced in a study of human T cells and chemical hapten exposure. This sample's time point: patch test 1, 2 weeks after DPC sensitization. As for treatment: therapeutic diphenylcyclopropenone sensitization with weekly scalp DPC. TCRdb re-analysed the RACE reads in MiXCR, keeping a single row per CDR3 protein. The data show 340,000 or so distinct CDR3 sequences, approximately 6.3% seen once. Sequencing used whole blood, obtained in connection with sensitization to the hapten diphenylcyclopropenone (DPC). The receptors come from a woman in her late teens or twenties with alopecia areata. Some clones in this sample may be carry-over from other donors' samples.

The V call is TRBV12-3 or TRBV12-4, the J call TRBJ1-5; D is unclear. This CDR3 has 11 residues. Trimming pared 6 bases from V and 7 bases from J, leaving 7 bases between. The CDR3 spells CASSIRQPQHF. CDR3 nucleotide sequence: TGTGCCAGCAGCATTCGCCAGCCCCAGCATTTT.

This clonotype has just a few counts. The V and J genes are TRBV20-1 and TRBJ1-3, with D perhaps matching TRBD1 (5 bases). This CDR3 has 14 residues. Trimming cost V 4 bases and J 0 bases, with 10 bases left between them. Germline CDR1 and CDR2: DFQATT and SNEGSKA (reference sequence). In nucleotides, the CDR3 is TGCAGTGCTACTGACAGCGGCTCTGGAAACACCATATATTTT. Residues: CSATDSGSGNTIYF.

At least ten counts were recorded for this clonotype. The CDR3 region has the DNA TGTGCCAGCAGCTACCGGGACAGGGGTTCTGGGGCCAACGTCCTGACTTTC. Encoded protein: CASSYRDRGSGANVLTF. The chain links TRBV7-8 to TRBJ2-6; 10 nucleotides match TRBD1. In germline, CDR1 is SGHVS, CDR2 FQNEAQ. The CDR3 covers 17 residues. Trimming at V came to 4 bases and at J to 1 base, leaving 4 bases not matched to a gene.

J is TRBJ1-2 and V is TRBV4-1, with a possible D match to TRBD1 (6 bases). The V end lost 0 bases, the J end lost 8 bases, and 19 bases lay between the germline ends. The CDR3 has 16 amino acids. Germline V gene sequence: CDR1 MGHRA, CDR2 YSYEKL. CDR3 protein: CASSQEEGRSGEGYTF. As DNA, the CDR3 is TGCGCCAGCAGCCAAGAAGAGGGCCGGTCAGGGGAAGGCTACACCTTC.

The rearrangement joins TRBV12-3 or TRBV12-4 to TRBJ2-7; 8 bases line up with TRBD1. The CDR3 consists of 14 residues. The ends lost 7 bases at V and 3 bases at J; junction bases unmatched: 8. The CDR3 bases are TGTGCCAGCAAAATCGGACAGGGTAACTACGAGCAGTACTTC. It specifies CASKIGQGNYEQYF.

This clonotype occurred a few times. The chain joins TRBV25-1 to TRBJ1-4, with 7 bases lining up with TRBD1. CDR1 and CDR2 from the germline V gene are MGHDK and SYGVNS. J gave up 6 bases and V 6 bases, and 16 bases lay outside the gene matches. The CDR3 extends over 17 amino acids. Here the CDR3 DNA reads TGTGCCAGCAGGGCCAGTTTGGGGACAGTCGACGATGAAAAACTGTTTTTT. Its translation: CASRASLGTVDDEKLFF.

The chain joins TRBV5-1 to TRBJ2-3; TRBD1 or TRBD2 may be the D gene (6 bases each). This CDR3 is built from 15 residues. Per the germline V gene, CDR1 is SGHRS and CDR2 is YFSETQ. The V end lost 5 bases, the J end lost 4 bases, and 17 bases lay between the germline ends. The CDR3 sequence is CASSIKGGWPDTQYF. The CDR3 coding sequence is TGCGCCAGCAGTATAAAGGGGGGTTGGCCAGATACGCAGTATTTT.

V and J are TRBV7-2 and TRBJ2-2; D is uncertain. Between the trimmed V and J ends, which lost 5 bases and 7 bases, there was a span of 8 bases. Germline CDR1 reads SGHTA; CDR2 reads FQGNSA. The CDR3 sequence is 12 residues long. This CDR3 reads CASSPPIGELFF. In nucleotides, the CDR3 is TGTGCCAGCAGCCCCCCCATCGGGGAGCTGTTTTTT.